The clone carrying this T cell receptor (beta chain) was seen a handful of times. This CDR3 has 13 residues. V dropped 4 bases and J dropped 5 bases, with 13 bases sitting between them. The V gene's germline CDR1 is SGHRS and CDR2 YFSETQ. This specimen comes from a study of ipilimumab plus nivolumab after autologous stem cell transplantation. Study-wide background: Myeloma patients were high-risk transplant-naive or relapsed within 3 years of first autologous transplant.

Profiling relied on immunoSEQ multiplex PCR, and the TCRdb table lists in-frame clones only, not all of them. The sample consists of 3,100 or so clones, around 80% of them appearing once. Patients got 3 mg/kg IV nivolumab weeks 1, 4, 7, 10, then biweekly through week 26. The sequence came from a male donor with multiple myeloma. The chain carries TRBV5-1 and TRBJ2-7; D remains unclear. The sample was PBMCs, taken in a trial of ipilimumab plus nivolumab as post-transplant consolidation. CDR3 region: CASSTPGFDEQYF. The CDR3 DNA reads TGCGCCAGCAGCACCCCGGGTTTTGACGAGCAGTACTTC.